The clone carrying this T cell receptor (beta chain) showed up just a few times. The antigen is undetermined. A read error is possible here, since a much larger clone lies one base away. Template material for TCR beta VDJ and CDR3 profiling consisted of genomic DNA. MiXCR, run by TCRdb on the reads, gives a single entry per CDR3 protein. In the table there are under 350,000 distinct CDR3 sequences, approximately 60% of which are singletons. Patients chosen for sequencing had shown CD8+CD57+ cell expansion by flow cytometry. Patients had undergone no therapy by the time their blood was sampled. The source of the sample is a study of CD8+CD57+ T cells in acquired aplastic anemia. Study-wide context: CD4+ and CD8+ cells, once sorted, gave DNA averaging roughly 3 ug.

V shed 6 bases, J shed 6 bases, and the junction held 14 bases outside the gene matches. This CDR3 spans 15 amino acids. Study results and limitations: Patients and controls were found to share twenty-nine CD8+ CDR3 sequences. Patients showed no significant difference from controls in CD8+ Simpson's diversity.

The source material was sorted CD4+, CD8+, or CD8+CD57+ T cells (not recorded which) from PBMCs. The chain couples TRBV12-3 or TRBV12-4 to TRBJ2-7, with TRBD2 matching 7 bases. This clonotype was sampled from a human donor with aplastic anemia. Here the CDR3 reads CASREGLTGAFEQYF. CDR3 DNA: TGTGCCAGCAGGGAGGGACTAACGGGAGCTTTCGAGCAGTACTTC.